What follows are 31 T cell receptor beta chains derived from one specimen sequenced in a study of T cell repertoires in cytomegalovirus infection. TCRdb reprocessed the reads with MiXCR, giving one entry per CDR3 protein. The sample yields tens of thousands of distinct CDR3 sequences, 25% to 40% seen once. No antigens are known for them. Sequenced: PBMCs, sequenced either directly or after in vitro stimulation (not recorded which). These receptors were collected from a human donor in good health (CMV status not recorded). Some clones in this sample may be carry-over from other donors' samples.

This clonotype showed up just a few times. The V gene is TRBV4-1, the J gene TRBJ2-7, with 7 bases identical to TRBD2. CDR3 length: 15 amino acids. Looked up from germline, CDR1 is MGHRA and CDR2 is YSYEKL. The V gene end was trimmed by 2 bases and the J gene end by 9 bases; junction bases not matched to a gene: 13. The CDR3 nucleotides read TGCGCCAGCAGCCAACCCGGGGGGTCCCGGTATGGGCAGTACTTC. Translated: CASSQPGGSRYGQYF.

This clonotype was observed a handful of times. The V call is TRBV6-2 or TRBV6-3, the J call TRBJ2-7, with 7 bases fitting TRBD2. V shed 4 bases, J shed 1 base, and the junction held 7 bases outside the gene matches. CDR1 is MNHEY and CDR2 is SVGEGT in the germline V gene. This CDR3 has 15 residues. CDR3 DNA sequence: TGTGCCAGCAGTTTCGACTCTAGCGGATCCTACGAGCAGTACTTC. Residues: CASSFDSSGSYEQYF.

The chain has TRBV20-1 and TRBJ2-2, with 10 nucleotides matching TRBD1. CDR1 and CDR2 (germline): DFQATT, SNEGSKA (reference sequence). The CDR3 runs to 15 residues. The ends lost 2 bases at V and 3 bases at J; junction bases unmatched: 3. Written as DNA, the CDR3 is TGCAGTGCTAGAAGACAGGGGGCCGACACCGGGGAGCTGTTTTTT. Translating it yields CSARRQGADTGELFF.

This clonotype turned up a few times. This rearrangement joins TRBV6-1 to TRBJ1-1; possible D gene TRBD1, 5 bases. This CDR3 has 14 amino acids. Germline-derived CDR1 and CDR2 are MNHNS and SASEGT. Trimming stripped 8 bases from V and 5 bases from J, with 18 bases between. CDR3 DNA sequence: TGTGCCAGCTTAGGGCGCGACAGCACTACTGAAGCTTTCTTT. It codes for CASLGRDSTTEAFF.

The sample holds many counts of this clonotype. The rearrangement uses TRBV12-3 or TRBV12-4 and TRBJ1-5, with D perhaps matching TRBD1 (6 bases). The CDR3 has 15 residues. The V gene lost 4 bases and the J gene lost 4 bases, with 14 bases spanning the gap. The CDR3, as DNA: TGTGCCAGCAGTTACAGGGCCCCTATAAATCAGCCCCAGCATTTT. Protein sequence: CASSYRAPINQPQHF.

CDR3: CAWKKDGNSPLHF. The CDR3 region has the DNA TGTGCCTGGAAGAAGGACGGCAATTCACCCCTCCACTTT. This sequence joins TRBV30 and TRBJ1-6; D is ambiguous. Germline V gives CDR1 GTSNPN, CDR2 SVGIG (reference sequence). Trimming cost V 4 bases and J 7 bases, with 11 bases left between them. CDR3 length: 13 amino acids.

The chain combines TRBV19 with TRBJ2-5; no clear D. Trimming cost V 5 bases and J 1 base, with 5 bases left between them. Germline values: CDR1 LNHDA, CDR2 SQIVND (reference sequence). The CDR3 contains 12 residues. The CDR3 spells CASSVRQETQYF. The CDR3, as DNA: TGTGCCAGTAGTGTCCGCCAAGAGACCCAGTACTTC.

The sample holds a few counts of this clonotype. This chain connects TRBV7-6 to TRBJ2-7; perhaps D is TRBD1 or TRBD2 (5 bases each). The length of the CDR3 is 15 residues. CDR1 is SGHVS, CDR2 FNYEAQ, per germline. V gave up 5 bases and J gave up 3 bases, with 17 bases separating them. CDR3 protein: CASSPSSGTHYEQYF. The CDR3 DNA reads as TGTGCCAGCAGCCCGTCCTCCGGGACCCACTACGAGCAGTACTTC.

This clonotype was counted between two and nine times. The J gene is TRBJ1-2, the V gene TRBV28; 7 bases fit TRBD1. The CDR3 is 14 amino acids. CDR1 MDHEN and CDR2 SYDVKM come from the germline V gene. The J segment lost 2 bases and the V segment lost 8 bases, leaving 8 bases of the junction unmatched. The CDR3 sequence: CASDSRQGNYGYTF. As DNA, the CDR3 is TGTGCCAGCGACTCGAGACAGGGAAACTATGGCTACACCTTC.

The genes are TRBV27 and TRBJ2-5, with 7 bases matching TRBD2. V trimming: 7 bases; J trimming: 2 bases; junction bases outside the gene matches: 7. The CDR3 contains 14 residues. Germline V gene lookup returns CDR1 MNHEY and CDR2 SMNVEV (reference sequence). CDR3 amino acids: CASNPGTKQETQYF. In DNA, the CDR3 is TGTGCCAGCAACCCCGGGACTAAGCAAGAGACCCAGTACTTC.

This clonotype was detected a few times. CDR3 nucleotides: TGCGCCAGCAGCCTGAGATCCGGAGGAAAAACAGATACGCAGTATTTT. Amino acids: CASSLRSGGKTDTQYF. J is TRBJ2-3 and V is TRBV5-1; possibly TRBD2 for D (5 bases). The CDR3 covers 16 residues. CDR1 and CDR2 from the germline V gene are SGHRS and YFSETQ. V was clipped by 4 bases and J by 3 bases, with 18 bases between them.

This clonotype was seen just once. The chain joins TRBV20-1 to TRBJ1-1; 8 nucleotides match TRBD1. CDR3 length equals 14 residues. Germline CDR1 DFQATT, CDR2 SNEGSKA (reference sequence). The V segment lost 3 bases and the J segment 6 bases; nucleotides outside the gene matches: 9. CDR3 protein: CSARDHRGRAEAFF. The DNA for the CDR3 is TGCAGTGCTAGGGACCACAGGGGGAGGGCTGAAGCTTTCTTT.

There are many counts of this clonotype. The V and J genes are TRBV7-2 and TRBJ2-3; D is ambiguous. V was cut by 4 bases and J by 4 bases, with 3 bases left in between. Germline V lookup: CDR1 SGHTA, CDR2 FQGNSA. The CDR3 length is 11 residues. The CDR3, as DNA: TGTGCCAGCAGCTCCGCAGATACGCAGTATTTT. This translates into CASSSADTQYF.

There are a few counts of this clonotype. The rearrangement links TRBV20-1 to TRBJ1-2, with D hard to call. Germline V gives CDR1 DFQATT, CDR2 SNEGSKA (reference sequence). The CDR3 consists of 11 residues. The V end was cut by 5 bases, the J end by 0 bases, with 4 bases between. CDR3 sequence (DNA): TGCAGTGCTGCGGCTAACTATGGCTACACCTTC. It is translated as CSAAANYGYTF.

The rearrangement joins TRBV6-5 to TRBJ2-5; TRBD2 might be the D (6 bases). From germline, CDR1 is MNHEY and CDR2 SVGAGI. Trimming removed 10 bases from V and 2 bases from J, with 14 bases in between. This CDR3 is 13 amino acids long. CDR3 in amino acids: CATRDSVQETQYF. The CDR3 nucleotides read TGTGCCACCCGGGACTCCGTTCAAGAGACCCAGTACTTC.

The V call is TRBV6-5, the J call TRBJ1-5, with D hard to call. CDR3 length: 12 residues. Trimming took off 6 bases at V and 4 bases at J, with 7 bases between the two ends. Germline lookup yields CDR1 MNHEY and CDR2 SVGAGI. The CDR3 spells CASRQPNQPQHF. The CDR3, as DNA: TGTGCCAGCAGGCAACCGAATCAGCCCCAGCATTTT.

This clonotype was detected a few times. The CDR3 region is CASSFSPERPQHF. The CDR3 DNA reads TGTGCCAGCAGTTTCTCCCCTGAGAGACCCCAGCATTTT. The gene calls are TRBV28 and TRBJ1-5; no clear D. V lost 3 bases and J 10 bases, leaving 13 bases between the germline ends. This CDR3 is 13 amino acids long. Germline assignment: CDR1 MDHEN and CDR2 SYDVKM.

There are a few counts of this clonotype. CDR3 sequence: CASSPGGSGSADTQYF. DNA of the CDR3: TGCGCCAGCAGCCCCGGCGGTAGCGGGAGTGCAGATACGCAGTATTTT. V gene TRBV4-3 combines with J gene TRBJ2-3; 9 positions match TRBD2. Looked up from germline, CDR1 is LGHNA and CDR2 is YSLEER. The CDR3 is 16 amino acids. Trimming cost V 4 bases and J 4 bases; bases outside gene matches: 9.

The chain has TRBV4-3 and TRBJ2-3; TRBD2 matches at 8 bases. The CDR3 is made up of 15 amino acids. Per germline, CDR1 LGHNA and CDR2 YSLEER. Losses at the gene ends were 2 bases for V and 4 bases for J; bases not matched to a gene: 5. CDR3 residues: CASSQQREYADTQYF. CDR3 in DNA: TGCGCCAGCAGCCAACAGCGGGAGTATGCAGATACGCAGTATTTT.

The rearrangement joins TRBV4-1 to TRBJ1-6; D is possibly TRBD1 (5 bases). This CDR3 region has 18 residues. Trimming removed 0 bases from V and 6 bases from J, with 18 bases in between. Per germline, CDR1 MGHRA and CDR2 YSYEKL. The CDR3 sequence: CASSQEVRTGRANSPLHF. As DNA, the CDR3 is TGCGCCAGCAGCCAAGAAGTTCGGACGGGACGGGCTAATTCACCCCTCCACTTT.

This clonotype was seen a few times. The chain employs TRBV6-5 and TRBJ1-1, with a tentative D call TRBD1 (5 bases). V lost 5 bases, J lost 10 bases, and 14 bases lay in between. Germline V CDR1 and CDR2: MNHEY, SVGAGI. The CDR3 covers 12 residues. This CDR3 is CASSRDEGAAFF. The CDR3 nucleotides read TGTGCCAGCAGTAGGGACGAGGGCGCAGCTTTCTTT.

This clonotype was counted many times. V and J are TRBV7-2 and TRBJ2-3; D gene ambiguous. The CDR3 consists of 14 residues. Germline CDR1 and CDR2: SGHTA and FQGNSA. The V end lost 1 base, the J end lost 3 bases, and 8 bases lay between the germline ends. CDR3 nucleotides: TGTGCCAGCAGCTTAGAGTACTTGACAGATACGCAGTATTTT. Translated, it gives CASSLEYLTDTQYF.

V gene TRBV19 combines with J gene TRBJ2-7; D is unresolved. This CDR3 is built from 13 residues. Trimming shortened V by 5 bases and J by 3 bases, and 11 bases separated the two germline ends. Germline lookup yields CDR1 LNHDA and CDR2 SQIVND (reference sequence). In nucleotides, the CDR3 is TGTGCCAGTAGTCCCGGGCCCGGCTACGAGCAGTACTTC. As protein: CASSPGPGYEQYF.

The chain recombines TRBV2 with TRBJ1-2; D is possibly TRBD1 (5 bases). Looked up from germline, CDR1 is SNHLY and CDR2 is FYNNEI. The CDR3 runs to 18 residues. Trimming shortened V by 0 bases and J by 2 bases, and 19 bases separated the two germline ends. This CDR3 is CASSEARRVLSRNYGYTF. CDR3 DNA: TGTGCCAGCAGTGAAGCGCGCAGGGTTCTATCCCGGAACTATGGCTACACCTTC.

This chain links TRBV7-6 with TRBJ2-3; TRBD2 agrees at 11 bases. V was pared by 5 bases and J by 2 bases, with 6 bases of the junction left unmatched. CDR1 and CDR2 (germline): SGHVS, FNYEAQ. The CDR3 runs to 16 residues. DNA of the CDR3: TGTGCCAGCAGCATACTAGCGGGAGCCCTCACAGATACGCAGTATTTT. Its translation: CASSILAGALTDTQYF.

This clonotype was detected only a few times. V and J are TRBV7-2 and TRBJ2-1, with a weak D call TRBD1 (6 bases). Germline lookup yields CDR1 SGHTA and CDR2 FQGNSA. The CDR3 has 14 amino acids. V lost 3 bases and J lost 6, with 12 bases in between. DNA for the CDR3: TGTGCCAGCAGCTTGGGTTTAGGGGGCAATGAGCAGTTCTTC. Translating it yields CASSLGLGGNEQFF.

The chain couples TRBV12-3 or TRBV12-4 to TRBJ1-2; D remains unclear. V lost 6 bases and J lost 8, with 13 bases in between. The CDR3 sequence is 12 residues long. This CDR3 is CASSYAVVGYTF. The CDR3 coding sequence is TGTGCCAGCAGCTATGCGGTCGTCGGCTACACCTTC.

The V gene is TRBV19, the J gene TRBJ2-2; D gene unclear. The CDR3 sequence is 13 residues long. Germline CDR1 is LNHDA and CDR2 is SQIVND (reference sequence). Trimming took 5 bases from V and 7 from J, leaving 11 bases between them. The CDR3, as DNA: TGTGCCAGTAGTCCCCACTGGGGCGGGGAGCTGTTTTTT. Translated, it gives CASSPHWGGELFF.

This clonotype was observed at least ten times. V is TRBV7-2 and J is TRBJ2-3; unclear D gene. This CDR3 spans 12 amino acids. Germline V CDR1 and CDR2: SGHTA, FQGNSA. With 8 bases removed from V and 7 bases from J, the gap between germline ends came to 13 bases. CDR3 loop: CASSVVGNTQYF. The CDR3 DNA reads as TGTGCCAGCTCAGTAGTGGGTAATACGCAGTATTTT.

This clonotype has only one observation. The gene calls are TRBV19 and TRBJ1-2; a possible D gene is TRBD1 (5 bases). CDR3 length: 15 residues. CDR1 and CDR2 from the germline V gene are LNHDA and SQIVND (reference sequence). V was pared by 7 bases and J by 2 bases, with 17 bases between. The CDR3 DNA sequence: TGTGCCAGTACTGCGCTCCTCGGGACGAACTATGGCTACACCTTC. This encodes CASTALLGTNYGYTF.

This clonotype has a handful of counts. The CDR3 protein is CASTPGGVYTEAFF. The CDR3, as DNA: TGTGCCAGCACACCCGGGGGGGTGTACACTGAAGCTTTCTTT. V is TRBV7-2 and J is TRBJ1-1; D perhaps matches TRBD1 (5 bases). CDR3 length: 14 residues. Trimming cost V 7 bases and J 3 bases, with 15 bases left between them. The germline V gene encodes CDR1 SGHTA and CDR2 FQGNSA.